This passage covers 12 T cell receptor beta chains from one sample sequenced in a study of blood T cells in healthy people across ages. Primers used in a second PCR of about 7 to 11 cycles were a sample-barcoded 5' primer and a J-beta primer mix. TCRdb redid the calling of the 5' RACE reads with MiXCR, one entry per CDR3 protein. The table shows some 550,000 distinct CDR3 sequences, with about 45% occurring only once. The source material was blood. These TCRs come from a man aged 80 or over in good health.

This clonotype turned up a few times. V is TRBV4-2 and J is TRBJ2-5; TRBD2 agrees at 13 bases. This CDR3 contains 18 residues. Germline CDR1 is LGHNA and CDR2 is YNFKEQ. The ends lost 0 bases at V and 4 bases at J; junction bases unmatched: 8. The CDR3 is CASSQDSLAGGRGETQYF. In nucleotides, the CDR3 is TGTGCCAGCAGCCAAGATTCACTAGCGGGAGGGCGTGGAGAGACCCAGTACTTC.

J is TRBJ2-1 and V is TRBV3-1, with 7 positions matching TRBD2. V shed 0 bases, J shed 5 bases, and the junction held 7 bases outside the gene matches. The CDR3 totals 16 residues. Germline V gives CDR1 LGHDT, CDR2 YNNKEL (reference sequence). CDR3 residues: CASSQDRGGGHNEQFF. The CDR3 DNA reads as TGTGCCAGCAGCCAAGATAGGGGCGGGGGTCACAATGAGCAGTTCTTC.

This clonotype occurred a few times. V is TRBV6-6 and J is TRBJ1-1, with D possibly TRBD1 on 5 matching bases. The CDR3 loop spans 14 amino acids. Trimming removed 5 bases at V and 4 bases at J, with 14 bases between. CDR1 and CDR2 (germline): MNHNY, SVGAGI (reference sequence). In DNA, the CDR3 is TGTGCCAGCAGTCGGGTTGGGGGTGGCACTGAAGCTTTCTTT. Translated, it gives CASSRVGGGTEAFF.

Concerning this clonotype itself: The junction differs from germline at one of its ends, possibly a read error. CDR3: CACSLASIETQYF. The CDR3 nucleotides are TGTGCCTGCAGCTTAGCTAGTATTGAGACCCAGTACTTC. The rearrangement links TRBV7-2 to TRBJ2-5, with no clear D. This CDR3 spans 13 amino acids. The germline CDR1 and CDR2 sequences are SGHTA and FQGNSA. Variable domain in full (rest from reference TRBV7-2 and TRBJ2-5): GAGVSQSPSNKVTEKGKDVELRCDPISGHTALYWYRQSLGQGLEFLIYFQGNSAPDKSGLPSDRFSAERTGGSVSTLTIQRTQQEDSAVYLCACSLASIETQYFGPGTRLLVL.

As DNA, the CDR3 is TGTGCCAGCAGCCCTCGACAGGGGGCGGCAGATACGCAGTATTTT. Its protein is CASSPRQGAADTQYF. The chain employs TRBV7-2 and TRBJ2-3, with 10 bases that match TRBD1. CDR1 and CDR2 (germline): SGHTA, FQGNSA. With 5 bases clipped from V and 4 bases from J, the junction kept 6 bases outside the gene matches. CDR3 length equals 15 residues.

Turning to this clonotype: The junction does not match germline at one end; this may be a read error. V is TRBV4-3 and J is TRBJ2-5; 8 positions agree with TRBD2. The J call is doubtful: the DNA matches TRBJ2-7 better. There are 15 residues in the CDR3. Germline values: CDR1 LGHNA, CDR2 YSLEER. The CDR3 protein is CASSQGLASSCEQYF. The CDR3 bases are TGCGCCAGCAGCCAAGGACTAGCGAGCTCCTGCGAGCAGTACTTC.

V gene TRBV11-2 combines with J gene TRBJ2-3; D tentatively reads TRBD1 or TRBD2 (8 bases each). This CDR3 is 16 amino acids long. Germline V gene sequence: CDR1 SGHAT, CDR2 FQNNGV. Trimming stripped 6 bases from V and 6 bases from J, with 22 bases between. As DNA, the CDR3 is TGTGCCAGCAGGACTGGACTAGCAGGGGGCGGGGATACGCAGTATTTT. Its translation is CASRTGLAGGGDTQYF.

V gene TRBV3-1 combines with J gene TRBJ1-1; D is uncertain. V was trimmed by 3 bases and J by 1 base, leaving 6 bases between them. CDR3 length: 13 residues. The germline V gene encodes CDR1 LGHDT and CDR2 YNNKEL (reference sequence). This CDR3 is CASSHGGNTEAFF. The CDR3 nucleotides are TGTGCCAGCAGCCACGGCGGGAACACTGAAGCTTTCTTT.

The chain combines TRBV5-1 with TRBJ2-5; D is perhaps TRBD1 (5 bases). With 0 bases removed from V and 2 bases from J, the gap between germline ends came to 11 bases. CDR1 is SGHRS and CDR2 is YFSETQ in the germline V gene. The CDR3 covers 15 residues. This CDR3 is CASSLGPTDQETQYF. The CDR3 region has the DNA TGCGCCAGCAGCTTGGGCCCGACAGATCAAGAGACCCAGTACTTC.

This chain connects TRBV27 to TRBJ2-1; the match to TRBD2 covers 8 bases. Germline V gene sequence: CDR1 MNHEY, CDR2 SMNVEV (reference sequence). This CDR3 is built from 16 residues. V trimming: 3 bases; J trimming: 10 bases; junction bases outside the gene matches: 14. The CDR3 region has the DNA TGTGCCAGCAGTTTTGGACTAGCTTTTTTTAACAGGGAGCAGTTCTTC. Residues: CASSFGLAFFNREQFF.

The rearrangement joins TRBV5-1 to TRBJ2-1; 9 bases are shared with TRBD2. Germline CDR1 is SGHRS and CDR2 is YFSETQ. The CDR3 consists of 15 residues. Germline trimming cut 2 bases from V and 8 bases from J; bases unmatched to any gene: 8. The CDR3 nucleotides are TGCGCCAGCAGCTTCCGGCGGGAGGGCCACGATGAGCAGTTCTTC. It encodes CASSFRREGHDEQFF. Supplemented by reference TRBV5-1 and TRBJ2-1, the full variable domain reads KAGVTQTPRYLIKTRGQQVTLSCSPISGHRSVSWYQQTPGQGLQFLFEYFSETQRNKGNFPGRFSGRQFSNSRSEMNVSTLELGDSALYLCASSFRREGHDEQFFGPGTRLTVL.

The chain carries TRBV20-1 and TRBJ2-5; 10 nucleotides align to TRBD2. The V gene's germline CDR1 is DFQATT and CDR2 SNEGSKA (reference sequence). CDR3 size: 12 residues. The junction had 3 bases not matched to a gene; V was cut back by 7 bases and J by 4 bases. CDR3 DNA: TGCAGTGTTCGACTAGCGGGAGAGACCCAGTACTTC. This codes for CSVRLAGETQYF.